This T cell receptor beta chain derives from a study of blood T cell repertoires in COVID-19. Whole-study context: There were acute and convalescent COVID-19 samples, and they came from the United States, Italy and Spain.

The repertoire was sequenced with immunoSEQ multiplex PCR; TCRdb's copy has only in-frame clones and lacks some. The sample lists under 350,000 clones, approximately 85% occurring once. V gave up 3 bases and J gave up 6 bases, with 11 bases separating them. CDR3 size: 13 residues. Germline V lookup: CDR1 LNHDA, CDR2 SQIVND (reference sequence). The receptor was derived from an older woman with acute or convalescent COVID-19. The chain uses TRBV19 and TRBJ1-2; D remains unclear. The sequenced material came from peripheral blood. CDR3 nucleotides: TGTGCCAGTAGTATTGCAGGATTCGATGGCTACACCTTC. It is translated as CASSIAGFDGYTF.